What follows is one TCR beta chain and its context. In this sample, this clonotype turned up many times. Its antigen is still unknown. Per-nucleotide qualities are absent, and no much larger clonotype sits a single base away. The sample is drawn from a study of blood T cells in healthy people across ages (dated by TCRdb to between 2014 and 2017). For the wider study: In model experiments, template switching captured about one uniquely barcoded TCR beta cDNA molecule for every two T cells. The study measured age-related changes in TCR beta repertoire diversity using deep sequencing normalized with unique cDNA molecular identifiers. Four age groups were formed from the donors: young (average roughly 15 years), middle-aged (around 41), aged (about 68) and long-lived (82). To avoid experimental bias, donors of different ages were randomly spread across the sequencing lanes. For two donors (one aged 18 to 30 and one aged 80 or older), the study analyzed two additional independent replicas of 1 million unique cDNA reads from the same blood draw.

Reading from cysteine to phenylalanine, the CDR3 counts 16 amino acids. Just the 48-base CDR3 DNA is kept, in frame starting at base 1. CDR1 and CDR2 are drawn from the germline V gene (reference sequence): DFQATT, SNEGSKA. Here is what the overall study found, with its caveats: A strong correlation was found between observed TCR beta diversity and the percentage of naive T cells measured by flow cytometry. Because the CMV infection status of the donors was unknown, age-related changes in expanded clonotypes may potentially have been confounded. Compared with the aged group, the long-lived group had more naive CD4+ T cells, fewer expanded clones and increased TCR diversity, a pattern suggesting age selection. Since profiling was done on bulk unsorted PBMCs, naive and antigen-experienced compartments could not be conclusively compared. Estimates of total diversity from one million sequenced T cells were regarded as lower bounds and underestimates. As age increased, observed TCR beta diversity per million T cells dropped in a roughly linear way, and a significant reduction was already evident by age about 40.

To prepare the library, 5' RACE was applied. The reads were generated on an Illumina HiSeq 2500. A second PCR of about 7 to 12 cycles was performed with a sample-barcoded 5' primer and a J-beta primer mix. A unique molecular identifier was introduced onto each TCR beta cDNA molecule by a template-switch 5' adaptor carrying 12 random nucleotides. Each sample yielded at least 3 million CDR3-containing paired-end reads. First-strand cDNA was synthesized from all RNA with the Mint cDNA synthesis kit, primed by a TRBC-specific oligonucleotide. Following uracil-DNA glycosylase treatment, a first 18-cycle PCR with universal primers M1SS and BC2_uni_R was performed on all cDNA. On the study's bioinformatics: Normalization of each sample was performed by random selection of 1 million high-quality reads, each carrying a distinct molecular identifier. Reads sharing molecular identifiers were discarded rather than binned into consensus sequences. MiTCR, run with a Q25 quality threshold and the strictest error-elimination algorithm, handled CDR3 identification, clonotype clustering and error correction. A nonparametric unseen species model with Euler transformation was used to estimate a lower bound on total TCR beta diversity. TCRdb reprocessing: public reads trimmed at Q25 with fastp, clones called with MiXCR, in-frame beta chains kept. Each entry is one CDR3 protein sequence, shown with its most common DNA and genes. The V and J calls shown here were made by TCRdb, not taken from the authors' results. This sample is represented by over a million distinct CDR3 sequences; roughly 40% of them were singletons. The top ten clonotypes cover roughly 7.9% of the sample.

Donors were a few dozen systemically healthy Caucasian individuals from Russia aged roughly 6 to 100 years. Roughly 9.5 milliliters of peripheral blood were drawn from each donor into EDTA-treated Vacutainer tubes. PBMCs were isolated by Ficoll-Paque density-gradient centrifugation, with at least 7 million obtained per sample. Total RNA, at least 5 micrograms per sample, was extracted from PBMCs with Trizol reagent. Naive CD45RAhigh/CD27high T cell percentages were measured by flow cytometry on a PBMC aliquot from every donor. The rearrangement combines TRBV20-1 with TRBJ2-1; matching of 5 bases hints at TRBD2 as the D gene. The J call may be in error: the DNA end matches TRBJ2-7 better. Sequenced: blood. The sequence derives from a woman between 18 and 30 years old in good health. CDR3 region: CSARDLGSGSYNEQYF. DNA sequence: TGCAGTGCTAGAGATCTCGGAAGCGGTTCCTACAATGAGCAGTACTTC.